This T cell receptor (beta chain) was profiled in a study of T cells in localized non-small cell lung cancer. TCRdb's table, derived via immunoSEQ multiplex PCR, lists solely in-frame clones and lacks some. This sample yields 13,000 to 15,000 clones, of which approximately 89% are seen a single time; approximately 2.9% belongs to the top ten. CDR3 size: 16 residues. V lost 3 bases, J lost 6 bases, and 17 bases lay in between. The V gene's germline CDR1 is KGHSH and CDR2 LQKENI. This clonotype was obtained from a man aged 35-75 years with stage III lung adenocarcinoma. The specimen comprised peripheral blood mononuclear cells, sampled before any cancer treatment. The genes are TRBV18 and TRBJ2-2; D remains ambiguous. CDR3 sequence (DNA): TGTGCCAGCTCACCCTACAGTTCGGGTAATGCCGGGGAGCTGTTTTTT. The encoded protein is CASSPYSSGNAGELFF.